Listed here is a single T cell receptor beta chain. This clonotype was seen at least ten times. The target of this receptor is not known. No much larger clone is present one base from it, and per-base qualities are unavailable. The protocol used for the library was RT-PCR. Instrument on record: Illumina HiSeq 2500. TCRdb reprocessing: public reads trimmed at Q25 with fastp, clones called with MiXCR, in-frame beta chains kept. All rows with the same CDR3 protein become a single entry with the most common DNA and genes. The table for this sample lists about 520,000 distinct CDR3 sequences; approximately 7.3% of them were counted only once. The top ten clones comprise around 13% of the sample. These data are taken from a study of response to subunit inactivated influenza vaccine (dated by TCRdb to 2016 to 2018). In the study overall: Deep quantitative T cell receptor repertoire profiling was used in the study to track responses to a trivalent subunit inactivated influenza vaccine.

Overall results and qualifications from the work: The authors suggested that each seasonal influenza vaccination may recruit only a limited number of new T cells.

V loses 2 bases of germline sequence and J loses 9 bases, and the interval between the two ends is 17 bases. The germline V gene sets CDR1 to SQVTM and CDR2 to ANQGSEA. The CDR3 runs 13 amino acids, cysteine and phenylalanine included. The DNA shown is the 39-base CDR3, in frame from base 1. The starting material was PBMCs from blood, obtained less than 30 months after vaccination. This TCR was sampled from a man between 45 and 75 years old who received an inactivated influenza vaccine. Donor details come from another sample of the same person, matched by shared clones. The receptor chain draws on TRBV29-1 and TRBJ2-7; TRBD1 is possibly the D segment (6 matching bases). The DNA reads TGCAGCGTTGAATACAGGGCACGGGACGGGCAGTACTTC. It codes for CSVEYRARDGQYF.